The clone carrying this TCR beta chain was picked up a small number of times. The antigen is undetermined. The data originate from a study of cytomegalovirus exposure and HLA in healthy donors. Findings of the study overall: Several of the most significant clusters appeared linked to common viral pathogens, based on a later analysis. For most TCR sequences rarity was the rule, although some public TCRs occurred in many donors. The availability of immune exposure information extended only to CMV serostatus.

Amplification used 60 Vbeta primers and 13 Jbeta primers. Only in-frame clones appear in the TCRdb table, and some are missing; sequencing was by immunoSEQ multiplex PCR. Among 55,000 or so clones listed, about 84% were seen once. The CDR3 consists of 15 residues. Germline CDR1 and CDR2: SGHRS and YFSETQ. Trimming removed 3 bases from V and 5 bases from J; junction bases left unmatched: 7. This receptor was obtained from a man between 25 and 39 years old in good health and CMV-seronegative. The chain uses TRBV5-1 and TRBJ1-5; 8 nucleotides agree with TRBD1. Sequencing used PBMCs. CDR3 DNA: TGCGCCAGCAGCTGGACAGGGTTGAAGGATCAGCCCCAGCATTTT. Residues: CASSWTGLKDQPQHF.